Sequencing of this TCR beta chain was carried out in a study of regulatory T cells in long-lasting Graves disease. Investigators prepared the TCR beta libraries by applying iRepertoire HTBI primers and Arm-PCR of CDR3 regions. Via MiXCR, TCRdb re-called the multiplex PCR reads, giving one row per CDR3 protein. The table has 400,000 to 500,000 distinct CDR3 sequences, 12% to 15% seen once. This clonotype was picked up many times. The time point: newly diagnosed GD, antithyroid drugs for less than 3 months. PBMCs provided the RNA from which the TCR library was made. Germline CDR1 SQVTM, CDR2 ANQGSEA. The V gene lost 5 bases and the J gene lost 1 base, with 15 bases spanning the gap. The CDR3 contains 14 residues. These sequences were also reported in another study, on T cells in Graves' hyperthyroidism and ophthalmopathy. That source adds: Hyperthyroidism patients were newly diagnosed, had disease duration under 2 months, and were aged 18 to 65 years.

This TCR was sampled from a woman aged 45-59 years with Graves disease. The sample was peripheral blood mononuclear cells (PBMCs), taken at new diagnosis, from a patient treated with antithyroid drugs. V usage is TRBV29-1 and J usage is TRBJ2-7; no firm D call. The CDR3 nucleotides are TGCAGCGTTAAAGGGTTTTTTTTGTCCTACGAGCAGTACTTC. It is translated as CSVKGFFLSYEQYF.